The 19 T cell receptor beta chains below come from one sample, sequenced in a study of blood T cell repertoires in COVID-19. The table came from immunoSEQ multiplex PCR; TCRdb's copy has only in-frame clones and leaves some out. There are 120,000 to 150,000 clones in the sample; about 83% occur only once, and approximately 5.7% lies in the top ten. The sample comprised PBMCs or T cells enriched from blood (not recorded which). These receptors originate from a woman in her forties or fifties who had been exposed to COVID-19.

The table lists this clone with a few counts. The chain has TRBV5-1 and TRBJ2-2; 9 positions match TRBD2. In germline, CDR1 is SGHRS, CDR2 YFSETQ. The ends lost 4 bases at V and 4 bases at J; junction bases unmatched: 5. The CDR3 consists of 15 residues. CDR3 region: CASSASSGSTGELFF. The CDR3, as DNA: TGCGCCAGCAGCGCCAGTAGCGGGAGCACCGGGGAGCTGTTTTTT.

The V and J genes are TRBV5-6 and TRBJ1-1, with 10 bases that match TRBD1. V lost 4 bases to trimming and J lost 0 bases; unmatched junction nucleotides: 6. The CDR3 contains 16 residues. CDR1 SGHDT and CDR2 YYEEEE come from the germline V gene. The chain's CDR3 is CASSPDRGNMNTEAFF. The CDR3 region has the DNA TGTGCCAGCAGCCCGGACAGGGGGAACATGAACACTGAAGCTTTCTTT.

The chain joins TRBV5-4 to TRBJ2-7; 7 nucleotides align to TRBD1. Per the germline V gene, CDR1 is SGHNT and CDR2 is YYREEE (reference sequence). CDR3 length equals 14 residues. The trim removed 0 bases at V and 6 bases at J, leaving 6 bases unmatched. The CDR3 nucleotides read TGTGCCAGCAGCTTGGGACAGGGTCGCGGCGAGCAGTACTTC. This codes for CASSLGQGRGEQYF.

CDR3 DNA: TGTGCCAGCAGCAAACTCCAGGGGCAAGAGACCCAGTACTTC. Translated: CASSKLQGQETQYF. The V call is TRBV21-1, the J call TRBJ2-5; the table's D call, TRBD1, was not checked against the DNA. TRBV21-1 is annotated as a pseudogene. The CDR3 has 14 amino acids.

This chain connects TRBV7-9 to TRBJ1-1; no reliable D call. Looked up from germline, CDR1 is SEHNR and CDR2 is FQNEAQ (reference sequence). There are 13 residues in the CDR3. V lost 2 bases and J 2 bases, leaving 6 bases between the germline ends. CDR3 in amino acids: CASSLSVNTEAFF. In DNA, the CDR3 is TGTGCCAGCAGCTTATCGGTCAACACTGAAGCTTTCTTT.

The chain combines TRBV9 with TRBJ2-1; 12 bases fit TRBD2. Germline values: CDR1 SGDLS, CDR2 YYNGEE. The CDR3 is 17 residues long. V lost 0 bases, J lost 5 bases, and 6 bases stayed unmatched. The chain's CDR3 is CASSVAWLAGGNNEQFF. CDR3 DNA: TGTGCCAGCAGCGTAGCTTGGCTAGCGGGGGGGAACAATGAGCAGTTCTTC.

The CDR3 reads CASNEPPGEAFF. In DNA form, the CDR3 reads TGTGCCAGCAATGAACCCCCAGGGGAAGCTTTCTTT. The chain recombines TRBV12-3 or TRBV12-4 with TRBJ1-1, with a weak D call TRBD1 (5 bases). Trimming removed 7 bases from V and 8 bases from J, with 14 bases in between. CDR3 length equals 12 residues.

The genes are TRBV13 and TRBJ2-6; D perhaps matches TRBD1 (5 bases). The CDR3 is made up of 17 amino acids. Germline assignment: CDR1 PRHDT and CDR2 FYEKMQ (reference sequence). Trimming stripped 5 bases from V and 0 bases from J, with 14 bases between. The CDR3 DNA follows: TGTGCCAGCAGCACCGGAACAACAGGCTCTGGGGCCAACGTCCTGACTTTC. It specifies CASSTGTTGSGANVLTF.

This clone was seen a single time. The chain joins TRBV5-4 to TRBJ2-7, with D perhaps TRBD2 (6 bases). Trimming left V 0 bases short and J 5 bases short, with 9 bases between. Per germline, CDR1 SGHNT and CDR2 YYREEE (reference sequence). The CDR3 sequence is 13 residues long. CDR3 amino acids: CASSLGDFHEQYF. The DNA of the CDR3 is TGTGCCAGCAGCTTGGGGGACTTCCACGAGCAGTACTTC.

The rearrangement joins TRBV9 to TRBJ1-6; TRBD1 aligns across 8 bases. Germline-derived CDR1 and CDR2 are SGDLS and YYNGEE. This CDR3 contains 16 residues. Unmatched junction bases numbered 9, after V lost 3 bases and J lost 7 bases. CDR3 DNA: TGTGCCAGCAGCGCCCTTACAGGGGGAGGCAATTCACCCCTCCACTTT. It encodes CASSALTGGGNSPLHF.

The rearrangement uses TRBV5-4 and TRBJ1-2; D is unresolved. The length of the CDR3 is 15 residues. Germline V gene lookup returns CDR1 SGHNT and CDR2 YYREEE (reference sequence). The V end lost 0 bases, the J end lost 2 bases, and 11 bases lay between the germline ends. The CDR3 nucleotides read TGTGCCAGCAGCTTGGCCCTGGGCAGCAACTATGGCTACACCTTC. Amino acid sequence: CASSLALGSNYGYTF. The entire variable domain, with the rest obtained from reference TRBV5-4 and TRBJ1-2, is as follows: ETGVTQSPTHLIKTRGQQVTLRCSSQSGHNTVSWYQQALGQGPQFIFQYYREEENGRGNFPPRFSGLQFPNYSSELNVNALELDDSALYLCASSLALGSNYGYTFGSGTRLTVV.

This chain joins TRBV10-1 and TRBJ1-1, with D maybe TRBD1 (5 bases). The ends were cut back, 2 bases at V and 4 bases at J, with 14 bases in the middle. The CDR3 consists of 15 residues. The germline V gene encodes CDR1 WNHNN and CDR2 SYGVQD (reference sequence). CDR3 sequence: CASSEKSRVATEAFF. In DNA, the CDR3 is TGCGCCAGCAGTGAGAAGTCCAGGGTTGCCACTGAAGCTTTCTTT.

The chain recombines TRBV2 with TRBJ2-7; D might be TRBD1 (6 bases). This CDR3 region has 14 residues. Trimming left V 7 bases short and J 2 bases short, with 15 bases between. Germline V gene sequence: CDR1 SNHLY, CDR2 FYNNEI. The CDR3 DNA reads TGTGCCAGCAAAGGGAAGACAGGTGCCTACGAGCAGTACTTC. Protein: CASKGKTGAYEQYF.

The CDR3 coding sequence is TGTGCCAGCAGTGGAAGCTACGGGAACAGCGCTGAAGCTTTCTTT. Its protein product is CASSGSYGNSAEAFF. The chain combines TRBV2 with TRBJ1-1; no clear D gene. The CDR3 loop spans 15 amino acids. V was clipped by 4 bases and J by 6 bases, with 18 bases between them. Germline V gene sequence: CDR1 SNHLY, CDR2 FYNNEI. The full variable domain, rest sourced from reference TRBV2 and TRBJ1-1, is EPEVTQTPSHQVTQMGQEVILRCVPISNHLYFYWYRQILGQKVEFLVSFYNNEISEKSEIFDDQFSVERPDGSNFTLKIRSTKLEDSAMYFCASSGSYGNSAEAFFGQGTRLTVV.

The CDR3 region is CASSVGVGGTYNEQFF. The DNA of the CDR3 is TGTGCCAGCAGCGTAGGAGTGGGAGGGACCTACAATGAGCAGTTCTTC. V is TRBV9 and J is TRBJ2-1; 7 positions match TRBD2. The CDR3 is made up of 16 amino acids. Losses at the gene ends were 0 bases for V and 2 bases for J; bases not matched to a gene: 5. Germline values: CDR1 SGDLS, CDR2 YYNGEE.

DNA for the CDR3: TGTGCCAGCAGCTTCCTCGACAGTTTCACAGATACGCAGTATTTT. Translation gives CASSFLDSFTDTQYF. V and J are TRBV7-2 and TRBJ2-3, with a tentative D call TRBD1 (5 bases). This CDR3 has 15 residues. V shed 3 bases and J shed 2 bases, with 12 bases lying between them. Germline values: CDR1 SGHTA, CDR2 FQGNSA.

The sample holds a few counts of this clone. This chain links TRBV5-6 with TRBJ2-1; 10 positions agree with TRBD2. This CDR3 is built from 16 residues. The V gene end was trimmed by 5 bases and the J gene end by 2 bases; junction bases not matched to a gene: 7. Germline V gene data show CDR1 as SGHDT and CDR2 as YYEEEE. This CDR3 reads CASRKRGGSPYNEQFF. In DNA, the CDR3 is TGTGCCAGCAGGAAGCGGGGGGGTAGCCCCTACAATGAGCAGTTCTTC.

A single count supports this clone. CDR3 DNA: TGTGCCAGCAGCCAACGTAGCGGGGGGGCGACCGGGGAGCTGTTTTTT. Translating gives CASSQRSGGATGELFF. The rearrangement uses TRBV4-2 and TRBJ2-2; 11 nucleotides line up with TRBD2. The ends lost 2 bases at V and 5 bases at J; junction bases unmatched: 4. CDR1 and CDR2 (germline): LGHNA, YNFKEQ. This CDR3 comprises 16 residues.

This clone was picked up one time. The J gene is TRBJ1-1, the V gene TRBV10-3; unclear D gene. The CDR3 sequence is 16 residues long. V gave up 0 bases and J gave up 0 bases, with 11 bases separating them. Per germline, CDR1 ENHRY and CDR2 SYGVKD. Here the CDR3 reads CAISESTRAMNTEAFF. Here the CDR3 DNA reads TGTGCCATCAGTGAGTCGACGAGGGCGATGAACACTGAAGCTTTCTTT.